Shown below are 3 T cell receptor beta chains from a single sample sequenced in a study of T cell responses to AZD1222 COVID-19 vaccine. TCRdb's copy holds only in-frame clones and misses some; the assay was immunoSEQ multiplex PCR. Of 130,000 to 150,000 clones in the sample, around 90% are singletons; the top ten hold approximately 1.5%. This material consisted of peripheral blood, taken on day 0 of AZD1222 vaccination. These receptors originate from an adult in good health.

This clone has only one observation. CDR3 sequence reads: CASSLVAEPYNEQFF. CDR3 coding DNA: TGCGCCAGCAGCTTGGTAGCGGAGCCCTACAATGAGCAGTTCTTC. The rearrangement uses TRBV5-1 and TRBJ2-1; tentative D call: TRBD2 (6 bases). The CDR3 runs 15 residues. Germline-derived CDR1 and CDR2 are SGHRS and YFSETQ. V dropped 0 bases and J dropped 2 bases, with 9 bases sitting between them.

The gene calls are TRBV20-1 and TRBJ2-1; D gene uncertain. V gave up 3 bases and J gave up 5 bases, with 2 bases separating them. CDR3 size: 10 residues. Germline lookup yields CDR1 DFQATT and CDR2 SNEGSKA (reference sequence). The CDR3: CSARNNEQFF. CDR3 nucleotides: TGCAGTGCTAGGAACAATGAGCAGTTCTTC.

This rearrangement joins TRBV30 to TRBJ2-1; the match to TRBD2 covers 8 bases. Trimming cost V 4 bases and J 9 bases; bases outside gene matches: 14. The length of the CDR3 is 15 residues. CDR1 GTSNPN and CDR2 SVGIG come from the germline V gene (reference sequence). The CDR3 bases are TGTGCCTGGACCCGATTAAGCGGGAGCCTCGCTGAGCAGTTCTTC. Amino acids: CAWTRLSGSLAEQFF.